This TCR beta chain stems from a study of CD8 T cells in Susac syndrome. The sequenced target, TCR beta, came from blood CD8+ and CD4+ T cells. Trimming cost V 7 bases and J 4 bases; bases outside gene matches: 8. The CDR3 covers 15 residues. In germline, CDR1 is LNHDA, CDR2 SQIVND (reference sequence). RNA, at roughly 0.45 to 1 ug, was reverse transcribed with random hexamers. The TCR beta CDR3 was amplified by immunoSEQ multiplex PCR across 54 Vbeta, 13 Jbeta. TCRdb processed the immunoSEQ multiplex PCR reads anew with MiXCR; each CDR3 protein has one entry. The profile covers 130,000 or so distinct CDR3 sequences, with about 95% appearing a single time and about 0.098% taken by the ten largest.

The chain has TRBV19 and TRBJ2-1, with 9 bases fitting TRBD2. The sample consisted of CD4+ T cells from PBMCs. This sequence was found in a human donor in good health. The CDR3: CASTIQGLAYNEQFF. Here the CDR3 DNA reads TGTGCCAGTACCATACAGGGACTAGCATACAATGAGCAGTTCTTC.